This TCR beta chain was obtained from a study of blood T cell repertoires in COVID-19. Study at large: There were acute and convalescent COVID-19 samples, and they came from the United States, Italy and Spain. The analysed material was cDNA or gDNA that came from T cells, B-cell-depleted T cells, or PBMCs.

How the authors handled the data: Amplifying reference gene primers gave estimates of nucleated cell counts. Produced via immunoSEQ multiplex PCR; TCRdb's table is partial and in-frame only. The DNA was the basis for D and trimming; V, J and clone size are from that table. The data hold around 130,000 clones, with roughly 88% observed a single time. Germline V lookup: CDR1 MDHEN, CDR2 SYDVKM. CDR3 length equals 18 residues. Trimming took 5 bases from V and 5 from J; bases not matched to a gene: 14. This clonotype originated in a man between 60 and 70 years old with active or convalescent COVID-19. The sequenced sample was peripheral blood. The gene calls are TRBV28 and TRBJ2-7; TRBD2 agrees at 14 bases. CDR3 sequence reads: CASSRIGRLAGGLHEQYF. The CDR3 DNA sequence: TGTGCCAGCAGTCGCATCGGGAGACTAGCGGGAGGGCTGCACGAGCAGTACTTC. Full variable domain (outside the CDR3, taken from reference TRBV28 and TRBJ2-7): DVKVTQSSRYLVKRTGEKVFLECVQDMDHENMFWYRQDPGLGLRLIYFSYDVKMKEKGDIPEGYSVSREKKERFSLILESASTNQTSMYLCASSRIGRLAGGLHEQYFGPGTRLTVT.